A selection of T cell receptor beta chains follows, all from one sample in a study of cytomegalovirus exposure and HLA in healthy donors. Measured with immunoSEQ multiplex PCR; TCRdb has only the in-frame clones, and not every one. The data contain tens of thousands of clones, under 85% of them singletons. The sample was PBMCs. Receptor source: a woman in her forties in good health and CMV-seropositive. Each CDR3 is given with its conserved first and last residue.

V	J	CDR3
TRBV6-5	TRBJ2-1	CASTRSVNNEQFF
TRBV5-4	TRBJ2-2	CASSSDRGLSGELFF
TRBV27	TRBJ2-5	CASRTSGSETQYF
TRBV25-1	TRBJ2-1	CASSPWGGEQFF
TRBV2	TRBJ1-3	CASSEDRIPGNVIYF
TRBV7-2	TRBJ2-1	CASSWTRLAGGPNNEQFF
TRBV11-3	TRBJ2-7	CASSLGGSSYEQYF
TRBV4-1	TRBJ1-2	CASSQETGLYGYTF
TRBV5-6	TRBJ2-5	CASSFRGEETQYF
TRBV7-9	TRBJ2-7	CASSATGTPSSYEQYF
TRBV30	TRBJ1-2	CAWGDQGNYGYTF
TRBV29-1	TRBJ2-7	CSVEPPLGAGTGEQYF
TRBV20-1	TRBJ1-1	CSAGTGGLGGF
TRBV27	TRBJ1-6	CASSPRGLNSPLHF
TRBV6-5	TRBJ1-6	CASSYGGQANSPLHF
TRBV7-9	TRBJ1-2	CASSLRQTQNYGYTF
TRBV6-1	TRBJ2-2	CASTERGQGELFF
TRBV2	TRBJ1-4	CASNEGGIGEKLFF
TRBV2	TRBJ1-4	CASSRDSQATNEKLFF
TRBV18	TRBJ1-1	CASSGQGARTEAFF
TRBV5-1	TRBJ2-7	CASSFSTSGSYEQYF
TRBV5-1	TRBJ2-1	CASSLSAGSAVSYNEQFF
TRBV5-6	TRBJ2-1	CASSLTGNNEQFF
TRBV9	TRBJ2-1	CASSVTSAGGRYEQFF
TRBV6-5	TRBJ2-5	CASSYGRNQETQYF
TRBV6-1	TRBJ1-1	CASISAPNTEAFF
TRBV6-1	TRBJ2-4	CASSEVQDRENIQYF
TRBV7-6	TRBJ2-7	CASSLAAALAGAGAYEQYF
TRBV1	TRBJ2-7	CTSSQGGTVSSYEQYF
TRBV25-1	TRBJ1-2	CASTPSGRDGYTF
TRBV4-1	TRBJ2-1	CASSQTGGPLVEQFF
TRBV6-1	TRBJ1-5	CASKGTVSNQPQHF
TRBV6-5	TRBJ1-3	CASSYLSQVSGNTIYF
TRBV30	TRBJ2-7	CAWSTDSGSREQYF
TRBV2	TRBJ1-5	CASSALGTGNQPQHF
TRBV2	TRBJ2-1	CASSEIGGSYNEQFF
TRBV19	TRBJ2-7	CASSPNGEEEQYF
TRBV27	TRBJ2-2	CASSLTQGTGELFF
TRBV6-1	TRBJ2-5	CASSEDRGRTETQYF
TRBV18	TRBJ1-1	CASSSGQGAIEAFF
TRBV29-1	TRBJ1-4	CSAGQAVGELFF
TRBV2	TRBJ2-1	CASSELSGYDEQFF
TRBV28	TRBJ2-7	CATTTGTGVNYEQYF
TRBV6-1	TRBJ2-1	CASSGLGGAENEQFF
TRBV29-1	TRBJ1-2	CSVETGSYGYTF
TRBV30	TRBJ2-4	CAWSPRGAGQLAKNIQYF
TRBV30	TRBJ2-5	CAWSGSGGTQYF
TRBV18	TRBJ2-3	CASSPGRRYTDTQYF